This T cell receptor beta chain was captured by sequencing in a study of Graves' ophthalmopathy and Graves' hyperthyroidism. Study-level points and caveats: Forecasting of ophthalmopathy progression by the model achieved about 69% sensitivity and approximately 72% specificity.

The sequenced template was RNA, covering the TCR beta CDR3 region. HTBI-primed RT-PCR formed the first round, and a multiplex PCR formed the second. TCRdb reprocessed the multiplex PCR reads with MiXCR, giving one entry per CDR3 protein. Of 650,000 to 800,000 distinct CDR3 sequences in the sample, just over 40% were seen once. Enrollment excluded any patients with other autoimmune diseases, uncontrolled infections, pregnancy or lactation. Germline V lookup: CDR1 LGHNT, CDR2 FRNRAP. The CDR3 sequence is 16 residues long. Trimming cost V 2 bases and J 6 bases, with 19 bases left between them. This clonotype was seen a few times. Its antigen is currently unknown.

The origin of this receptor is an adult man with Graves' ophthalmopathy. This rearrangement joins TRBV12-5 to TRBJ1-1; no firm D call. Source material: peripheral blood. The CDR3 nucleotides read TGTGCTAGTGGTTTGAACATGTTACGGAGGGTGTCTGAAGCTTTCTTT. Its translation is CASGLNMLRRVSEAFF.